This entry concerns a single T cell receptor (beta chain). This specimen comes from a study of blood T cell repertoires in COVID-19. Study-wide background: The origin of the acute and convalescent COVID-19 samples was the United States, Italy and Spain. Nucleic acid was either cDNA or gDNA, and it came from T cells, B-cell-depleted T cells, or PBMCs.

V dropped 4 bases and J dropped 3; count of bases not matched to a gene: 10. The CDR3 covers 17 residues. CDR1 is LNHDA and CDR2 is SQIVND in the germline V gene (reference sequence). Methods used by the authors: Amplification of reference gene primers was used by the study to estimate nucleated cell counts. The protocol was immunoSEQ multiplex PCR, while the TCRdb copy is restricted to in-frame clones and leaves out a portion. V and J calls and clone size are given by that table; D and trimming were obtained from the DNA. The sample lists a few hundred thousand clones, about 87% occurring once. V and J are TRBV19 and TRBJ1-5; 9 positions match TRBD1. Material for sequencing was peripheral blood. The clonotype originates from a human donor in a cohort sampled during active COVID-19. In DNA, the CDR3 is TGTGCCAGTAGTACACGGACAGGGGAAGTTGTCAATCAGCCCCAGCATTTT. The encoded protein is CASSTRTGEVVNQPQHF.